This T cell receptor (beta chain) was observed in a study of CD8+CD57+ T cells in acquired aplastic anemia. Overall study context: Mean yield of DNA from sorted CD4+ and CD8+ cells was approximately 3 ug.

Germline loops: CDR1 DFQATT, CDR2 SNEGSKA (reference sequence). This CDR3 comprises 11 residues. The V and J ends lost 0 bases and 3 bases respectively, with 2 bases between them. Only a few counts were recorded for this clonotype. The patients chosen for sequencing had shown expansion of CD8+CD57+ cells (detected by flow cytometry). At blood sampling, none of the patients had yet received therapy. TCR beta VDJ and CDR3 were profiled, and genomic DNA was the template. TCRdb used MiXCR to reprocess the reads, holding one entry per CDR3 protein. There are around 500,000 distinct CDR3 sequences in the sample; approximately 32% occur only once, and 0.8% to 0.85% lies in the top ten.

Sequencing was performed on sorted CD4+, CD8+, or CD8+CD57+ T cells (not recorded which) from PBMCs. This chain uses TRBV20-1 with TRBJ2-5; the D is unclear. The sequence was obtained from a human donor with aplastic anemia. CDR3 coding DNA: TGCAGTGCTAGAGAAAAAGAGACCCAGTACTTC. Translation: CSAREKETQYF.